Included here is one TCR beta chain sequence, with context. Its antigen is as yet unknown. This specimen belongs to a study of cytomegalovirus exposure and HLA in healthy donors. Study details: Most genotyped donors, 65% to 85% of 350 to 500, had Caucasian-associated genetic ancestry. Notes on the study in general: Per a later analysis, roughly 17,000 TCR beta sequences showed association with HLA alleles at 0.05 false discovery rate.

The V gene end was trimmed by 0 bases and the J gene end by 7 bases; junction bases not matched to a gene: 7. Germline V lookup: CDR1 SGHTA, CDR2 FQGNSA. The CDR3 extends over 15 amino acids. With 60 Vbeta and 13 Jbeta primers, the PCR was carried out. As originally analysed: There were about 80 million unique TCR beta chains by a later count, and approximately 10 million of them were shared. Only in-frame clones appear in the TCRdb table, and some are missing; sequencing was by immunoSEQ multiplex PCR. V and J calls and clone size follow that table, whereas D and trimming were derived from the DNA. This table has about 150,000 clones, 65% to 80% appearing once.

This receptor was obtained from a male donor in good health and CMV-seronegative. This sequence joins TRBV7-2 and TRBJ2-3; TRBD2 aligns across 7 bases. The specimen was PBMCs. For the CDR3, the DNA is TGTGCCAGCAGCTTAGCTTACGGCGGGAGCAATACGCAGTATTTT. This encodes CASSLAYGGSNTQYF.